The clone carrying this T cell receptor beta chain showed up just once. Its specificity is unknown. This entry is derived from a study of shared clonotypes between healthy human individuals. Only Caucasian adults living in Nashville, Tennessee made up the donor group. Some clones are missing from TCRdb's copy, which holds only in-frame ones; the method was immunoSEQ multiplex PCR. The sample includes around 480,000 clones, about three quarters of them seen just once. Study-level points and caveats: Clonotype sharing among donors, it was expected, would be affected by sequencing depth. Sampling used blood alone; tissue repertoires probably differ.

CDR1 MNHGY and CDR2 SVAAGI come from the germline V gene. V was shortened by 4 bases and J by 1 base, with 23 bases between the two germline ends. This CDR3 spans 19 amino acids. Sample: PBMCs. The TCR originated in a woman in her forties in good health. Some clones in this sample may be carry-over from other donors' samples. This chain uses TRBV6-9 with TRBJ1-3, with TRBD1 as a possible D gene (5 bases). The CDR3, as DNA: TGTGCCAGCAGTTCCCCCCAGGGCATCTCTGACAGATCTGGAAACACCATATATTTT. Its translation: CASSSPQGISDRSGNTIYF.